Listed here are 30 T cell receptor beta chains from one sample, sequenced in a study of Ad26.COV2.S vaccination and SARS-CoV-2 variants (dated by TCRdb to about 2021). Library preparation was by the immunoSEQ multiplex PCR assay. Drawn from immuneACCESS, this table holds only the in-frame rearrangements with V and J called that TCRdb kept. Clones are partly lost; checked studies trace under half to an unresolved V gene and leave the rest unexplained. This sample has around 340,000 clones in its table, and around 88% of those were observed once. Of the sample, 9.5% to 12% is held by the ten largest clones. The sample's treatment or condition label, decoded: roughly 19 received Ad26.COV2.S at low or high dose, single or two shots; about 5 received placebo; per-sample allocation not given. For vaccine and placebo recipients, the sequenced repertoires came from samples collected on day 63 after the first injection.

Here the sequenced sample was peripheral blood, taken in a trial of Ad26.COV2.S vaccine versus placebo. The source of these receptors is a person between 18 and 60 years old who received the Ad26.COV2.S COVID-19 vaccine or a placebo.

Details on this clone: Mismatch with germline at one junction end may stem from a read error. The V call is TRBV27, the J call TRBJ1-2, with D possibly matching TRBD1 (5 bases). In germline, CDR1 is MNHEY, CDR2 SMNVEV (reference sequence). This CDR3 comprises 13 residues. The CDR3 protein is CASRPGPGQRNYF. The CDR3 DNA follows: TGTGCCAGCAGGCCCGGACCTGGACAACGAAACTACTTC.

J is TRBJ1-2 and V is TRBV7-2, with 9 nucleotides matching TRBD1. This CDR3 spans 15 amino acids. V dropped 3 bases and J dropped 5; count of bases not matched to a gene: 7. Germline V gene lookup returns CDR1 SGHTA and CDR2 FQGNSA. DNA of the CDR3: TGTGCCAGCAGCTTCCGGACAGGGGTGGAGTATGGCTACACCTTC. Its translation is CASSFRTGVEYGYTF.

V usage is TRBV7-9 and J usage is TRBJ2-1; possibly TRBD1 for D (5 bases). The CDR3 contains 15 residues. Trimming took off 3 bases at V and 7 bases at J, with 16 bases between the two ends. The V gene's germline CDR1 is SEHNR and CDR2 FQNEAQ (reference sequence). The CDR3 reads CASSFWSGSGNEQFF. The CDR3 nucleotides are TGTGCCAGCAGCTTTTGGTCAGGGTCTGGAAATGAGCAGTTCTTC.

The chain is built from TRBV18 and TRBJ1-5; the D is unclear. The CDR3 contains 12 residues. Germline V gene sequence: CDR1 KGHSH, CDR2 LQKENI. The V end lost 2 bases, the J end lost 3 bases, and 2 bases lay between the germline ends. The chain's CDR3 is CASSPVNQPQHF. Here the CDR3 DNA reads TGTGCCAGCTCACCAGTCAATCAGCCCCAGCATTTT.

The CDR3 spells CASSFTGTSGTDTQYF. The CDR3, as DNA: TGTGCCAGCAGCTTCACCGGGACTAGCGGCACAGATACGCAGTATTTT. This chain links TRBV9 with TRBJ2-3, with 10 bases matching TRBD2. The CDR3 has 16 residues. Germline V gene data show CDR1 as SGDLS and CDR2 as YYNGEE. Unmatched junction bases numbered 6, after V lost 4 bases and J lost 1 base. The full variable domain, in which reference TRBV9 and TRBJ2-3 provide the parts outside the CDR3, is DSGVTQTPKHLITATGQRVTLRCSPRSGDLSVYWYQQSLDQGLQFLIQYYNGEERAKGNILERFSAQQFPDLHSELNLSSLELGDSALYFCASSFTGTSGTDTQYFGPGTRLTVL.

CDR3 in amino acids: CASSLAAGGNTIYF. The CDR3 coding sequence is TGTGCCAGCAGCCTCGCAGCAGGGGGAAACACCATATATTTT. This chain joins TRBV7-8 and TRBJ1-3; D possibly corresponds to TRBD1 (5 bases). Trimming stripped 5 bases from V and 4 bases from J, with 12 bases between. Germline V lookup: CDR1 SGHVS, CDR2 FQNEAQ. The CDR3 has 14 amino acids.

This rearrangement joins TRBV2 to TRBJ1-4; D is possibly TRBD1 (6 bases). The CDR3 has 13 residues. CDR1 SNHLY and CDR2 FYNNEI come from the germline V gene. V was clipped by 10 bases and J by 6 bases, with 15 bases between them. In nucleotides, the CDR3 is TGTGCCACCGCTTGGGGGCAAGATGAAAAACTGTTTTTT. Translated, it gives CATAWGQDEKLFF.

The chain recombines TRBV19 with TRBJ2-1, with D possibly being TRBD2 (6 bases). The V gene lost 7 bases and the J gene lost 3 bases, with 22 bases spanning the gap. CDR1 and CDR2 (germline): LNHDA, SQIVND (reference sequence). The CDR3 is 17 amino acids. CDR3 sequence (DNA): TGTGCCAGTACCCATTTGCCCGGGGCGGGACTCTACAATGAGCAGTTCTTC. It is translated as CASTHLPGAGLYNEQFF.

This clone was detected only once. The rearrangement uses TRBV4-3 and TRBJ2-7, with TRBD1 matching over 12 bases. V was pared by 0 bases and J by 5 bases, with 11 bases of the junction left unmatched. This CDR3 region has 18 residues. Germline values: CDR1 LGHNA, CDR2 YSLEER. The CDR3 sequence is CASSQERDRGPYGDEQYF. Written as DNA, the CDR3 is TGCGCCAGCAGCCAAGAACGGGACAGGGGGCCGTACGGGGACGAGCAGTACTTC.

In this sample, this clone turned up many times. This rearrangement joins TRBV4-3 to TRBJ2-7; 11 bases align to TRBD2. This CDR3 has 16 amino acids. The V segment lost 1 base and the J segment 3 bases; nucleotides outside the gene matches: 5. CDR1 and CDR2 from the germline V gene are LGHNA and YSLEER. The CDR3 spells CASSQGSGGAFYEQYF. The DNA of the CDR3 is TGCGCCAGCAGCCAAGGTAGCGGGGGGGCCTTCTACGAGCAGTACTTC.

On this clone itself: One end of the junction varies from germline; a read error may be responsible. Other DNA sequences of this sample code for an identical CDR3. The rearrangement joins TRBV10-2 to TRBJ1-6; TRBD1 is a possible D gene (6 bases). Germline lookup yields CDR1 WSHSY and CDR2 SAAADI. The CDR3 length is 13 residues. The CDR3, as DNA: TGTGCCAGCAGTGACTCAGGGGTTTCACCCCTCCACTTT. Protein sequence: CASSDSGVSPLHF.

The chain recombines TRBV10-3 with TRBJ2-5; D may be TRBD1 or TRBD2 (5 bases each). The V end lost 1 base, the J end lost 5 bases, and 23 bases lay between the germline ends. Looked up from germline, CDR1 is ENHRY and CDR2 is SYGVKD. The CDR3 contains 18 residues. CDR3 nucleotides: TGTGCCATCAGTGAGTGGGGGTCGGAGCGCCGCGGTTGGGAGACCCAGTACTTC. It specifies CAISEWGSERRGWETQYF.

J is TRBJ1-1 and V is TRBV5-5, with a possible D match to TRBD1 (5 bases). Trimming cost V 3 bases and J 2 bases, with 8 bases left between them. The CDR3 has 13 amino acids. Looked up from germline, CDR1 is SGHKS and CDR2 is YYEKEE (reference sequence). The CDR3 loop reads CASSSQGNTEAFF. The CDR3 DNA reads TGTGCCAGCAGCTCGCAGGGTAACACTGAAGCTTTCTTT.

The V call is TRBV7-6, the J call TRBJ2-3; no reliable D call. The CDR3 is made up of 15 amino acids. Germline V gene lookup returns CDR1 SGHVS and CDR2 FNYEAQ. V lost 3 bases, J lost 0 bases, and 10 bases lay in between. The CDR3 DNA reads as TGTGCCAGCAGCTTTCTGGCGGATAGCACAGATACGCAGTATTTT. It translates to CASSFLADSTDTQYF. The full variable domain, in which reference TRBV7-6 and TRBJ2-3 provide the parts outside the CDR3, is GAGVSQSPRYKVTKRGQDVALRCDPISGHVSLYWYRQALGQGPEFLTYFNYEAQQDKSGLPNDRFSAERPEGSISTLTIQRTEQRDSAMYRCASSFLADSTDTQYFGPGTRLTVL.

The V call is TRBV12-3 or TRBV12-4, the J call TRBJ2-1, with D uncertain. Between the trimmed V and J ends, which lost 4 bases and 8 bases, there was a span of 12 bases. This CDR3 has 13 residues. CDR3 DNA: TGTGCCAGCAGTTCGGGTGTGGTCGATGAGCAGTTCTTC. It is translated as CASSSGVVDEQFF.

The chain has TRBV5-6 and TRBJ1-1; no clear D gene. This CDR3 is built from 14 residues. Germline CDR1 is SGHDT and CDR2 is YYEEEE. Deletions cut 2 bases from V and 3 bases from J, with 11 bases between. CDR3: CASSFEGSDTEAFF. The CDR3 DNA sequence: TGTGCCAGCAGCTTCGAGGGCAGCGACACTGAAGCTTTCTTT.

This rearrangement joins TRBV5-1 to TRBJ1-4; 9 bases are a match to TRBD1. Germline V gives CDR1 SGHRS, CDR2 YFSETQ. Trimming took 4 bases from V and 6 from J; bases not matched to a gene: 7. CDR3 size: 15 residues. CDR3 sequence: CASSPSTGGYEKLFF. CDR3 DNA sequence: TGCGCCAGCAGCCCCTCGACAGGGGGGTATGAAAAACTGTTTTTT.

V and J are TRBV7-2 and TRBJ2-7; weak D call: TRBD1 (6 bases). The V gene lost 1 base and the J gene lost 4 bases, with 11 bases spanning the gap. CDR1 and CDR2 (germline): SGHTA, FQGNSA. The CDR3 loop spans 14 amino acids. CDR3: CASSLDRGSYEQYF. CDR3 DNA: TGTGCCAGCAGCTTAGATAGGGGGTCATACGAGCAGTACTTC.

This chain connects TRBV7-3 to TRBJ2-1, with 11 bases lining up with TRBD2. This CDR3 is 14 amino acids long. The V and J ends lost 6 bases and 7 bases, in that order; junction bases with no gene match: 5. Germline lookup yields CDR1 SGHTA and CDR2 FQGTGA. The CDR3 sequence is CASSELAGENEQFF. CDR3 sequence (DNA): TGTGCCAGCAGTGAACTAGCGGGAGAAAATGAGCAGTTCTTC.

This chain links TRBV6-2 or TRBV6-3 with TRBJ1-2; D unclear. This CDR3 is built from 18 residues. The germline V gene encodes CDR1 MNHEY and CDR2 SVGEGT. V lost 2 bases and J lost 8, with 27 bases in between. The CDR3, as DNA: TGTGCCAGCAGTTACCCCACCTCTGGAGAGAGCGGTATTGAAGGCTACACCTTC. It yields the protein CASSYPTSGESGIEGYTF.

Concerning this clone: In the same sample, other DNA sequences code for this CDR3. The V call is TRBV20-1, the J call TRBJ2-7; no reliable D call. The CDR3 is 13 amino acids. Germline CDR1 DFQATT, CDR2 SNEGSKA (reference sequence). The V end was cut by 3 bases, the J end by 0 bases, with 9 bases between. CDR3 nucleotide sequence: TGCAGTGCTAGTGGCAGCCTCTCCTACGAGCAGTACTTC. Translated, it gives CSASGSLSYEQYF.

The rearrangement joins TRBV3-1 (or the pseudogene TRBV3-2) to TRBJ1-6, with D perhaps TRBD1 (5 bases). Germline V gene data show CDR1 as LGHDT and CDR2 as YNNKEL (reference sequence). The CDR3 runs 14 residues. The V and J ends lost 1 base and 6 bases respectively, with 7 bases between them. Here the CDR3 DNA reads TGTGCCAGCAGCCAAGGACAGATTAATTCACCCCTCCACTTT. Translating it yields CASSQGQINSPLHF.

The chain couples TRBV5-1 to TRBJ1-1; D is undetermined. Germline CDR1 is SGHRS and CDR2 is YFSETQ. The CDR3 has 15 residues. The V end lost 0 bases, the J end lost 1 base, and 10 bases lay between the germline ends. The CDR3: CASSLVDGQNTEAFF. CDR3 nucleotides: TGCGCCAGCAGCTTGGTTGACGGGCAGAACACTGAAGCTTTCTTT.

This clone has a single count. The chain is built from TRBV28 and TRBJ1-1; 10 nucleotides match TRBD1. The CDR3 length is 14 residues. After removal of 4 bases from V and 6 bases from J, the junction contained 5 bases not matched to a gene. CDR1 and CDR2 from the germline V gene are MDHEN and SYDVKM. The CDR3: CASSSGQGFAEAFF. In nucleotides, the CDR3 is TGTGCCAGCAGTTCGGGACAGGGGTTCGCTGAAGCTTTCTTT.

The rearrangement links TRBV10-1 to TRBJ2-2, with 12 bases matching TRBD2. The CDR3 spans 18 residues. From germline, CDR1 is WNHNN and CDR2 SYGVQD (reference sequence). V shed 4 bases and J 4 bases; nucleotides not matched to a gene: 10. CDR3 residues: CASSVGLAGGPVTGELFF. The CDR3, as DNA: TGCGCCAGCAGTGTGGGGCTAGCGGGAGGGCCAGTCACCGGGGAGCTGTTTTTT.

The CDR3 DNA reads TGTGCCAGCAGCCCCACCCTTTGGACAGGGTATAATTCACCCCTCCACTTT. It yields the protein CASSPTLWTGYNSPLHF. The gene calls are TRBV21-1 and TRBJ1-6; TRBD1 is the table's D call and was not checked against the DNA. TRBV21-1 represents a pseudogene. This CDR3 is built from 17 residues.

The V and J genes are TRBV21-1 and TRBJ2-2; the table gives TRBD1 as D, unverified against the DNA. TRBV21-1 is described as a pseudogene. The CDR3 runs 16 residues. This CDR3 is CASRWADHPPTGELFF. CDR3 sequence (DNA): TGTGCCAGCAGGTGGGCAGACCATCCCCCCACCGGGGAGCTGTTTTTT.

The chain is built from TRBV27 and TRBJ2-7; the match to TRBD1 covers 8 bases. This CDR3 comprises 14 residues. The germline gives CDR1 MNHEY, CDR2 SMNVEV (reference sequence). The junction had 6 bases not matched to a gene; V was cut back by 6 bases and J by 2 bases. For the CDR3, the DNA is TGTGCCAGCAGCCGGACAGGGATGGCCTACGAGCAGTACTTC. Amino acids: CASSRTGMAYEQYF.

The gene calls are TRBV19 and TRBJ1-2; a weak D match, TRBD1 (6 bases). V dropped 3 bases and J dropped 6 bases, with 14 bases sitting between them. The V gene's germline CDR1 is LNHDA and CDR2 SQIVND (reference sequence). This CDR3 comprises 14 residues. CDR3 sequence: CASSIYTGSDGYTF. For the CDR3, the DNA is TGTGCCAGTAGTATCTATACAGGGTCCGATGGCTACACCTTC.

The CDR3 here is CASSEARRSGANVLTF. The CDR3 DNA sequence: TGTGCCAGCAGTGAAGCCAGACGCTCTGGGGCCAACGTCCTGACTTTC. The chain uses TRBV2 and TRBJ2-6; no clear D gene. CDR3 length equals 16 residues. Germline V CDR1 and CDR2: SNHLY, FYNNEI. The V end was cut by 0 bases, the J end by 0 bases, with 6 bases between.